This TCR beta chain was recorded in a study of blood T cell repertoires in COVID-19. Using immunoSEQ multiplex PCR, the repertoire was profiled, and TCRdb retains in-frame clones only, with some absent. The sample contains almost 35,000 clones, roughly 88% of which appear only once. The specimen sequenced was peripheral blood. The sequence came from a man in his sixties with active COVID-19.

CDR3 sequence: CASSSGDSYEQYF. CDR3 DNA sequence: TGCGCCAGCAGCAGCGGGGACTCCTACGAGCAGTACTTC. V and J are TRBV4-1 and TRBJ2-7, with 7 bases fitting TRBD2. CDR1 MGHRA and CDR2 YSYEKL come from the germline V gene. CDR3 size: 13 residues. The ends lost 5 bases at V and 0 bases at J; junction bases unmatched: 1.